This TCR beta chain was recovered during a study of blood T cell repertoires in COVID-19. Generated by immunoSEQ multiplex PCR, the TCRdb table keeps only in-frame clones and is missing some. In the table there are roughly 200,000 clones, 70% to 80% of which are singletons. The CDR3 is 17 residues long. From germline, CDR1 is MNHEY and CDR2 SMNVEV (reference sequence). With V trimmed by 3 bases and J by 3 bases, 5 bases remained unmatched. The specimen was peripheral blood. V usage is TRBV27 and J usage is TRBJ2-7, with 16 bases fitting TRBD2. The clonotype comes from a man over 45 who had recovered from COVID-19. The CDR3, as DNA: TGTGCCAGCAGTTTTACCGGGACTAGCGGGAGGGTCTACGAGCAGTACTTC. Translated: CASSFTGTSGRVYEQYF.